This TCR beta chain is from a study of patients and donors after allogeneic stem cell transplantation (dated by TCRdb to 2020 to 2022). Libraries were built with RT-PCR. The data were produced on a NextSeq 550. The public reads were quality trimmed at Q25 with fastp and then assembled into clones with MiXCR by TCRdb, keeping productive beta chains. Each entry merges the rows of one CDR3 protein and shows their most common DNA and genes. Here the sample has 190,000 or so distinct CDR3 sequences; around 40% occur a single time. Around 10% of the sample lies in the top ten. Worth noting for this clonotype: Its antigen is still unknown. Nothing much larger sits one base from this clone, and base qualities are not available.

According to the germline V gene (reference sequence), CDR1 reads SSHAT and CDR2 reads FNYEAQ. V and J lose 2 bases and 4 bases, and a span of 8 bases separates them. The CDR3 goes from the cysteine to the phenylalanine over 13 residues. The entry retains the CDR3 DNA only, 39 bases that are in frame from base 1. The sequence came from a human donor who was either an allogeneic HSCT recipient or a stem cell or donor lymphocyte infusion donor (not recorded which). It is not recorded whose cells these are; they may come from a transplant donor. Material: blood, either unsorted or a sorted T cell fraction (not recorded which). The chain links TRBV7-7 with TRBJ2-5, with no confident D gene call. In nucleotide form, the sequence is TGTGCCAGCAGCTTATCACCAGGAGAGACCCAGTACTTC. Its protein product is CASSLSPGETQYF.